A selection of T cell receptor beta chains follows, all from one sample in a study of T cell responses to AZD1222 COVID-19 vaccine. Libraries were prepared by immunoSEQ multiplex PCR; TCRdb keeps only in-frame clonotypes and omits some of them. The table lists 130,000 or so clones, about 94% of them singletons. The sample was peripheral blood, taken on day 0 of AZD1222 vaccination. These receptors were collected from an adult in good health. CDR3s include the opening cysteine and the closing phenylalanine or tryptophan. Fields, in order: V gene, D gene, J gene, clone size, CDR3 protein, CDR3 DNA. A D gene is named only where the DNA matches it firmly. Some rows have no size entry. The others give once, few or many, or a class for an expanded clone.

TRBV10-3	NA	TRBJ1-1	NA	CAISGGHGRVTEAFF	TGTGCCATCAGTGGGGGACATGGGCGGGTCACTGAAGCTTTCTTT
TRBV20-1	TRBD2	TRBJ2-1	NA	CSASPGTRSYNEQFF	TGCAGTGCTAGTCCGGGGACTAGGTCGTACAATGAGCAGTTCTTC
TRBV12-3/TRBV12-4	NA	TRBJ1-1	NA	CASSINSNTEAFF	TGTGCCAGCAGCATTAACAGTAACACTGAAGCTTTCTTT
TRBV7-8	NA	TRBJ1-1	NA	CASSLGRRTEAFF	TGTGCCAGCAGCTTAGGTCGGCGCACTGAAGCTTTCTTT
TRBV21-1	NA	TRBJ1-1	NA	CASSKLNRAPTEAFF	TGTGCCAGCAGCAAACTGAACAGGGCCCCCACTGAAGCTTTCTTT
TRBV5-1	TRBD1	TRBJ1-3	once	CASSRTPGQGLDTIYF	TGCGCCAGCAGCCGAACACCGGGACAGGGATTGGACACCATATATTTT
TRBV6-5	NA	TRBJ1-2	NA	CASSVDARVFYGYTF	TGTGCCAGCAGCGTTGATGCCAGGGTATTCTATGGCTACACCTTC
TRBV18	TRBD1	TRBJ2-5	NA	CASSPPGTGGETQYF	TGTGCCAGCTCACCACCAGGGACAGGGGGAGAGACCCAGTACTTC
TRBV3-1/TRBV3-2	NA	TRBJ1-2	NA	CASSQEGGYGYTF	TGTGCCAGCAGCCAAGAGGGAGGCTATGGCTACACCTTC
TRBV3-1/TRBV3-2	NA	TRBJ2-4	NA	CASSPGVQNIQYF	TGTGCCAGCAGCCCAGGGGTTCAAAACATTCAGTACTTC
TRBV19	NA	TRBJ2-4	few	CASSGRQSPNIQYF	TGTGCCAGTAGTGGGCGACAGAGCCCAAACATTCAGTACTTC
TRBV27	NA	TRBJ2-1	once	CASSAGPPGISYNEQFF	TGTGCCAGCAGTGCCGGTCCACCGGGGATATCCTACAATGAGCAGTTCTTC
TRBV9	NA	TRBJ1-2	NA	CASSVRGGETGGYTF	TGTGCCAGCAGCGTCCGGGGGGGAGAAACGGGCGGCTACACCTTC
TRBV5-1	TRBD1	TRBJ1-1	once	CASSPPGGGNTEAFF	TGCGCCAGCAGCCCCCCAGGAGGGGGCAACACTGAAGCTTTCTTT
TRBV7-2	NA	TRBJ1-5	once	CASSFAGRNQPQHF	TGTGCCAGCAGCTTTGCCGGGAGGAATCAGCCCCAGCATTTT
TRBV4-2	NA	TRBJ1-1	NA	CASSQVMVGNTEAFF	TGTGCCAGCAGCCAAGTCATGGTTGGGAACACTGAAGCTTTCTTT
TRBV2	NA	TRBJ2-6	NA	CAWEEDSGANVLTF	TGTGCCTGGGAGGAAGACTCTGGGGCCAACGTCCTGACTTTC
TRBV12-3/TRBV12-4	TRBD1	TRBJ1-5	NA	CASNRGNQPQHF	TGTGCCAGCAACAGGGGGAACCAGCCCCAGCATTTT
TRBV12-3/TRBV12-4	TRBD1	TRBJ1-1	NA	CASTAPTGGRTFF	TGTGCCAGCACCGCTCCGACAGGGGGCAGGACTTTCTTT
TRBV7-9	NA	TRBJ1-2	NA	CATERLTYGYTF	TGTGCCACCGAGCGCTTAACCTATGGCTACACCTTC
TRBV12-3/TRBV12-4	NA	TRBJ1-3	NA	CASRKSSGNTIYF	TGTGCCAGCAGAAAGAGCTCTGGAAACACCATATATTTT
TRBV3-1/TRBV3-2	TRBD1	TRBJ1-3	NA	CASSQGGTGDSGNTIYF	TGTGCCAGCAGCCAAGGAGGGACAGGGGACTCTGGAAACACCATATATTTT
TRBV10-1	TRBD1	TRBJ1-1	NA	CASSGDSKNTEAFF	TGCGCCAGCAGTGGGGACAGTAAGAACACTGAAGCTTTCTTT
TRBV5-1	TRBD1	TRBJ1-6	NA	CASSLIYRGSKNSPLHF	TGCGCCAGCAGCCTGATCTACAGGGGGTCAAAGAATTCACCCCTCCACTTT
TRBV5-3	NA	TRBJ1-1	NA	CARIRQGAIKNTEAFF	TGTGCCAGAATCCGGCAGGGAGCCATCAAGAACACTGAAGCTTTCTTT
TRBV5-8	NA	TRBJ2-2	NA	CASTARAGYTGELFF	TGTGCCAGCACCGCGAGGGCAGGCTACACCGGGGAGCTGTTTTTT